This T cell receptor beta chain emerged from a study of neoadjuvant anti-PD-1 for oral cavity cancer. Clones were sequenced by immunoSEQ multiplex PCR, and TCRdb holds only the in-frame ones, with some missing. The sample includes fewer than 40,000 clones, 85% to 90% seen only once; the top ten take 3.5% to 4.5%. This TCR derives from a person aged 40 to 85 with oral cavity squamous cell carcinoma. The source material was PBMCs, sampled before nivolumab (anti-PD-1) treatment.

For the CDR3, the DNA is TGTGCCAGCCAGGGACCCATTAATGAAAAACTGTTTTTT. Its translation is CASQGPINEKLFF. The chain recombines TRBV28 with TRBJ1-4; the D gene is possibly TRBD1 (5 bases). The CDR3 contains 13 residues. Trimming pared 8 bases from V and 4 bases from J, leaving 11 bases between. Germline CDR1 MDHEN, CDR2 SYDVKM. Complete variable domain (other parts from reference TRBV28 and TRBJ1-4): DVKVTQSSRYLVKRTGEKVFLECVQDMDHENMFWYRQDPGLGLRLIYFSYDVKMKEKGDIPEGYSVSREKKERFSLILESASTNQTSMYLCASQGPINEKLFFGSGTQLSVL.